Sequencing of this TCR beta chain was carried out in a study of blood T cell repertoires in COVID-19. Study summary: COVID-19 samples, acute and convalescent, were from the United States, Italy and Spain. T cells, B-cell-depleted T cells, or PBMCs provided the cDNA or gDNA that served as material.

Under the authors' procedure: Estimated nucleated cell counts came from reference gene primer amplification. Profiling relied on immunoSEQ multiplex PCR, and the TCRdb table lists in-frame clones only, not all of them. D and trimming were read from the DNA, whereas the V and J calls and clone size are those reported in that table. The sample includes roughly 130,000 clones, over 80% of them seen just once. Per germline, CDR1 SGHNT and CDR2 YYREEE (reference sequence). Trimming cost V 4 bases and J 5 bases, with 6 bases left between them. The CDR3 runs to 12 residues. Patients in Seattle were enrolled during active infection, then followed longitudinally.

V gene TRBV5-4 combines with J gene TRBJ1-4; D not certain. This TCR came from a man between 25 and 39 years old with COVID-19, enrolled during active disease. Sequences were obtained from peripheral blood. CDR3 in DNA: TGTGCCAGCAGCAACCAGAATGAAAAACTGTTTTTT. It codes for CASSNQNEKLFF. Full variable domain (outside the CDR3, taken from reference TRBV5-4 and TRBJ1-4): ETGVTQSPTHLIKTRGQQVTLRCSSQSGHNTVSWYQQALGQGPQFIFQYYREEENGRGNFPPRFSGLQFPNYSSELNVNALELDDSALYLCASSNQNEKLFFGSGTQLSVL.